One sample yielded the 32 T cell receptor beta chains listed below, sequenced in a study of cytomegalovirus exposure and HLA in healthy donors. Primers: 60 Vbeta forward and 13 Jbeta reverse. TCRdb's copy holds only in-frame clones and misses some; the assay was immunoSEQ multiplex PCR. This sample has fewer than 250,000 clones, with roughly 83% found just once. The sample taken for sequencing was PBMCs. The receptors shown here come from a boy under 10 years old in good health and CMV-seronegative.

V gene TRBV2 combines with J gene TRBJ1-3; the D is unclear. The germline CDR1 and CDR2 sequences are SNHLY and FYNNEI. V shed 3 bases and J shed 5 bases, with 2 bases lying between them. This CDR3 is built from 11 residues. In DNA, the CDR3 is TGTGCCAGCAGTGACAGAAACACCATATATTTT. Translating gives CASSDRNTIYF.

The table lists this clone with a count of one. V and J are TRBV20-1 and TRBJ2-5, with a possible D match to TRBD1 (6 bases). The end of the DNA aligns better with TRBJ2-7, so the J call may be wrong. Germline-derived CDR1 and CDR2 are DFQATT and SNEGSKA (reference sequence). The CDR3 is made up of 11 amino acids. The DNA of the CDR3 is TGCAGTGCTAAGGACAGCTACGAGCAGTACTTC. This gives the protein CSAKDSYEQYF.

This chain joins TRBV7-2 and TRBJ2-7, with TRBD2 matching 7 bases. This CDR3 region has 16 residues. V lost 1 base and J lost 4; bases outside the gene matches: 10. CDR1 and CDR2 (germline): SGHTA, FQGNSA. CDR3 DNA sequence: TGTGCCAGCAGCTTAGGAGGGGCCAGCGGGGTGTACGAGCAGTACTTC. Its translation: CASSLGGASGVYEQYF. The complete variable domain, with remaining parts taken from reference TRBV7-2 and TRBJ2-7, reads GAGVSQSPSNKVTEKGKDVELRCDPISGHTALYWYRQSLGQGLEFLIYFQGNSAPDKSGLPSDRFSAERTGGSVSTLTIQRTQQEDSAVYLCASSLGGASGVYEQYFGPGTRLTVT.

CDR3 DNA: TGTGCCAGCAGCCTTAGCGGGGGACGAACAGATACGCAGTATTTT. Amino acids: CASSLSGGRTDTQYF. The chain recombines TRBV6-5 with TRBJ2-3; 9 bases are shared with TRBD2. The CDR3 contains 15 residues. CDR1 MNHEY and CDR2 SVGAGI come from the germline V gene. V lost 6 bases, J lost 3 bases, and 7 bases stayed unmatched.

The rearrangement uses TRBV5-4 and TRBJ2-1; 15 nucleotides match TRBD2. This CDR3 contains 17 residues. Germline trimming cut 4 bases from V and 9 bases from J; bases unmatched to any gene: 11. Germline values: CDR1 SGHNT, CDR2 YYREEE (reference sequence). The CDR3 region is CASSIREPGLAGGEQFF. The CDR3 region has the DNA TGTGCCAGCAGCATTCGAGAACCGGGACTAGCGGGAGGTGAGCAGTTCTTC.

This clone was picked up a small number of times. The chain uses TRBV6-5 and TRBJ1-2; the match to TRBD1 covers 10 bases. Germline assignment: CDR1 MNHEY and CDR2 SVGAGI. The CDR3 length is 15 residues. The trim removed 8 bases at V and 4 bases at J, leaving 10 bases unmatched. For the CDR3, the DNA is TGTGCCAGCCGGAATCCGGGACAGGGGATCTATGGCTACACCTTC. This sequence encodes CASRNPGQGIYGYTF.

Comments on this clone: The identical CDR3 is also encoded by other nucleotide sequences in the sample. This chain connects TRBV6-5 to TRBJ2-7; 10 positions agree with TRBD1. Germline V gene data show CDR1 as MNHEY and CDR2 as SVGAGI. V lost 6 bases and J lost 6; bases outside the gene matches: 8. The CDR3 covers 14 residues. The CDR3: CASRSGTGDVEQYF. As DNA, the CDR3 is TGTGCCAGCAGATCCGGGACAGGGGATGTCGAGCAGTACTTC.

Only one count was recorded for this clone. The chain carries TRBV13 and TRBJ2-1; 13 bases fit TRBD2. With V trimmed by 5 bases and J by 7 bases, 8 bases remained unmatched. Germline loops: CDR1 PRHDT, CDR2 FYEKMQ (reference sequence). The CDR3 is 16 residues long. CDR3 amino acids: CASSPTTSGGSNEQFF. The DNA of the CDR3 is TGTGCCAGCAGCCCAACGACTAGCGGGGGGTCAAATGAGCAGTTCTTC.

This chain joins TRBV30 and TRBJ2-7; D is perhaps TRBD2 (5 bases). The V end was cut by 0 bases, the J end by 6 bases, with 9 bases between. This CDR3 is built from 12 residues. The germline V gene encodes CDR1 GTSNPN and CDR2 SVGIG (reference sequence). CDR3 coding DNA: TGTGCCTGGAGTGTAGCGGAAGGCGAGCAGTACTTC. Protein product: CAWSVAEGEQYF. Combining the CDR3 with reference TRBV30 and TRBJ2-7 gives the whole variable domain SQTIHQWPATLVQPVGSPLSLECTVEGTSNPNLYWYRQAAGRGLQLLFYSVGIGQISSEVPQNLSASRPQDRQFILSSKKLLLSDSGFYLCAWSVAEGEQYFGPGTRLTVT.

The chain carries TRBV18 and TRBJ2-3; TRBD1 agrees at 8 bases. The CDR3 runs to 14 residues. V shed 3 bases, J shed 1 base, and the junction held 0 bases outside the gene matches. Germline V gene lookup returns CDR1 KGHSH and CDR2 LQKENI. The CDR3 loop reads CASSPTGGTDTQYF. CDR3 sequence (DNA): TGTGCCAGCTCACCGACAGGGGGCACAGATACGCAGTATTTT. The complete variable domain, with remaining parts taken from reference TRBV18 and TRBJ2-3, reads NAGVMQNPRHLVRRRGQEARLRCSPMKGHSHVYWYRQLPEEGLKFMVYLQKENIIDESGMPKERFSAEFPKEGPSILRIQQVVRGDSAAYFCASSPTGGTDTQYFGPGTRLTVL.

This chain connects TRBV11-3 to TRBJ2-5, with D tentatively TRBD2 (6 bases). Germline CDR1 and CDR2: SGHNT and YENEEA. The ends were cut back, 5 bases at V and 5 bases at J, with 15 bases in the middle. The CDR3 runs 14 residues. This CDR3 is CASSPAGSRETQYF. CDR3 in DNA: TGTGCCAGCAGCCCGGCGGGGAGTAGGGAGACCCAGTACTTC.

As DNA, the CDR3 is TGTGCCAGCAGCTTAACGACTAGGCCCTCTGGGGCCAACGTCCTGACTTTC. Translated: CASSLTTRPSGANVLTF. The V call is TRBV27, the J call TRBJ2-6; D might be TRBD2 (6 bases). The germline gives CDR1 MNHEY, CDR2 SMNVEV (reference sequence). Trimming took off 6 bases at V and 0 bases at J, with 15 bases between the two ends. The CDR3 contains 17 residues.

V usage is TRBV5-6 and J usage is TRBJ2-1; 9 bases agree with TRBD2. Per germline, CDR1 SGHDT and CDR2 YYEEEE. The CDR3 is 16 amino acids. V dropped 3 bases and J dropped 6; count of bases not matched to a gene: 10. The CDR3 is CASSSNSGRGVNEQFF. For the CDR3, the DNA is TGTGCCAGCAGCTCAAATAGCGGGAGAGGGGTCAATGAGCAGTTCTTC.

The V gene is TRBV7-9, the J gene TRBJ1-2; D is ambiguous. V was trimmed by 1 base and J by 7 bases, leaving 10 bases between them. The germline V gene encodes CDR1 SEHNR and CDR2 FQNEAQ (reference sequence). This CDR3 has 13 residues. The CDR3: CASSLEAVVGYTF. The CDR3 DNA is TGTGCCAGCAGCTTAGAAGCTGTGGTTGGCTACACCTTC.

The V call is TRBV5-1, the J call TRBJ1-1; D is perhaps TRBD1 (5 bases). The CDR3 runs to 14 residues. CDR1 SGHRS and CDR2 YFSETQ come from the germline V gene. The ends were cut back, 5 bases at V and 5 bases at J, with 16 bases in the middle. CDR3 loop: CASSSGRGRTEAFF. CDR3 DNA: TGCGCCAGCAGTTCAGGGAGGGGTAGGACTGAAGCTTTCTTT.

In this sample, this clone turned up a few times. The CDR3 here is CASSTSTGANTEAFF. The DNA for the CDR3 is TGTGCCAGTAGTACCTCGACAGGGGCGAACACTGAAGCTTTCTTT. The chain joins TRBV19 to TRBJ1-1, with 8 bases fitting TRBD1. The CDR3 is made up of 15 amino acids. Trimming cost V 4 bases and J 1 base; bases outside gene matches: 5. Germline V gives CDR1 LNHDA, CDR2 SQIVND (reference sequence).

The chain couples TRBV5-1 to TRBJ1-1; the match to TRBD1 covers 10 bases. The V and J ends lost 1 base and 0 bases, in that order; junction bases with no gene match: 3. Germline V gene sequence: CDR1 SGHRS, CDR2 YFSETQ. The CDR3 covers 16 residues. DNA of the CDR3: TGCGCCAGCAGCTTGTCGGACAGGGGGATGAACACTGAAGCTTTCTTT. Translation gives CASSLSDRGMNTEAFF.

The chain combines TRBV7-9 with TRBJ2-5, with TRBD1 identical over 7 bases. The CDR3 runs to 14 residues. Germline CDR1 is SEHNR and CDR2 is FQNEAQ (reference sequence). Trimming cost V 7 bases and J 4 bases; bases outside gene matches: 9. In nucleotides, the CDR3 is TGTGCCAGCAAAAAAGGGGGCCGACGAGAGACCCAGTACTTC. This sequence encodes CASKKGGRRETQYF.

V and J are TRBV29-1 and TRBJ2-5; TRBD2 is a possible D gene (5 bases). V lost 4 bases to trimming and J lost 5 bases, with 11 bases between them. In germline, CDR1 is SQVTM, CDR2 ANQGSEA. The CDR3 spans 12 residues. Written as DNA, the CDR3 is TGCAGCGTTGGACTCTCGGGGGAGACCCAGTACTTC. Residues: CSVGLSGETQYF.

This chain links TRBV4-1 with TRBJ2-5; D unclear. Trimming shortened V by 4 bases and J by 3 bases, and 12 bases separated the two germline ends. The germline V gene has CDR1 MGHRA and CDR2 YSYEKL. This CDR3 has 14 residues. CDR3: CASSLTSTKETQYF. CDR3 DNA sequence: TGCGCCAGCAGCCTGACTTCAACGAAAGAGACCCAGTACTTC.

The V call is TRBV4-1, the J call TRBJ2-3; TRBD1 aligns across 9 bases. This CDR3 has 16 amino acids. The J segment lost 3 bases and the V segment lost 4 bases, leaving 8 bases of the junction unmatched. Per the germline V gene, CDR1 is MGHRA and CDR2 is YSYEKL. For the CDR3, the DNA is TGCGCCAGCAGCCCATTTCCGACAGGGGGAACAGATACGCAGTATTTT. It yields the protein CASSPFPTGGTDTQYF.

The gene calls are TRBV7-6 and TRBJ2-1; the D is unclear. Per the germline V gene, CDR1 is SGHVS and CDR2 is FNYEAQ. The CDR3 runs 12 residues. The ends were cut back, 2 bases at V and 6 bases at J, with 5 bases in the middle. The CDR3 nucleotides read TGTGCCAGCAGCTTAAACACCAATGAGCAGTTCTTC. Encoded protein: CASSLNTNEQFF.

The rearrangement links TRBV7-3 to TRBJ2-7; 9 bases align to TRBD1. This CDR3 has 15 amino acids. In germline, CDR1 is SGHTA, CDR2 FQGTGA. V was clipped by 5 bases and J by 5 bases; unmatched bases: 10. CDR3 bases: TGTGCCAGCAGCGTTTCCGGGACAGGGTACGACGAGCAGTACTTC. Translating it yields CASSVSGTGYDEQYF.

This chain uses TRBV5-1 with TRBJ1-1; 8 bases line up with TRBD1. CDR3 length: 13 residues. Losses at the gene ends were 4 bases for V and 9 bases for J; bases not matched to a gene: 8. CDR1 is SGHRS and CDR2 is YFSETQ in the germline V gene. The CDR3: CASSPGQGGQAFF. The CDR3 DNA is TGCGCCAGCAGCCCCGGACAGGGCGGGCAAGCTTTCTTT.

CDR3 amino acids: CASSGPGQGSEAFF. The CDR3 bases are TGTGCCAGCAGCGGACCGGGACAGGGTTCTGAAGCTTTCTTT. J is TRBJ1-1 and V is TRBV5-4; 9 bases match TRBD1. The CDR3 covers 14 residues. Germline trimming cut 4 bases from V and 6 bases from J; bases unmatched to any gene: 7. Germline V gene lookup returns CDR1 SGHNT and CDR2 YYREEE (reference sequence).

This chain links TRBV5-1 with TRBJ2-6; TRBD1 might be the D (6 bases). V was shortened by 3 bases and J by 0 bases, with 10 bases between the two germline ends. There are 16 residues in the CDR3. Germline assignment: CDR1 SGHRS and CDR2 YFSETQ. The CDR3 protein is CASSSGHTSGANVLTF. CDR3 sequence (DNA): TGCGCCAGCAGCTCGGGACACACCTCTGGGGCCAACGTCCTGACTTTC.

The chain carries TRBV19 and TRBJ2-7; no reliable D call. V was cut by 11 bases and J by 1 base, with 15 bases left in between. This CDR3 contains 13 residues. Germline CDR1 and CDR2: LNHDA and SQIVND (reference sequence). CDR3 in amino acids: CASLDPLSYEQYF. The CDR3 nucleotides are TGTGCCTCCCTTGATCCTCTATCCTACGAGCAGTACTTC.

The chain employs TRBV11-1 and TRBJ2-3; TRBD2 agrees at 10 bases. Trimming cost V 6 bases and J 4 bases; bases outside gene matches: 10. The CDR3 runs 16 residues. The germline V gene encodes CDR1 SGHAT and CDR2 FQDESV (reference sequence). CDR3 sequence reads: CASSAGLAGEADTQYF. The CDR3 bases are TGTGCCAGCAGTGCCGGTCTAGCGGGAGAGGCAGATACGCAGTATTTT.

The chain employs TRBV19 and TRBJ2-3; no reliable D call. V lost 6 bases, J lost 1 base, and 14 bases lay in between. The germline gives CDR1 LNHDA, CDR2 SQIVND (reference sequence). This CDR3 has 15 amino acids. CDR3 in DNA: TGTGCCAGTAGGGATGACATGTCGCGCACAGATACGCAGTATTTT. Its protein is CASRDDMSRTDTQYF.

This chain joins TRBV2 and TRBJ1-3; 7 positions match TRBD1. The CDR3 sequence is 14 residues long. Germline CDR1 reads SNHLY; CDR2 reads FYNNEI. Trimming at V came to 4 bases and at J to 4 bases, leaving 4 bases not matched to a gene. The CDR3 region has the DNA TGTGCCAGCAGTGGGAGGGGGCCAGGAAACACCATATATTTT. It is translated as CASSGRGPGNTIYF.

This chain connects TRBV2 to TRBJ1-2, with 7 bases that match TRBD1. The CDR3 contains 14 residues. Trimming removed 6 bases from V and 2 bases from J; junction bases left unmatched: 6. Germline-derived CDR1 and CDR2 are SNHLY and FYNNEI. This chain's CDR3 is CASRGTVLNYGYTF. The CDR3 nucleotides are TGTGCCAGCAGGGGGACAGTTTTGAACTATGGCTACACCTTC. Variable domain in full (rest from reference TRBV2 and TRBJ1-2): EPEVTQTPSHQVTQMGQEVILRCVPISNHLYFYWYRQILGQKVEFLVSFYNNEISEKSEIFDDQFSVERPDGSNFTLKIRSTKLEDSAMYFCASRGTVLNYGYTFGSGTRLTVV.

The J gene is TRBJ2-7, the V gene TRBV6-1; 11 positions agree with TRBD2. Germline CDR1 reads MNHNS; CDR2 reads SASEGT. J was trimmed by 7 bases and V by 6 bases; bases with no gene match: 11. This CDR3 has 15 amino acids. CDR3 residues: CASSPISGRGREQYF. DNA for the CDR3: TGTGCCAGCAGCCCTATTAGCGGGAGGGGAAGGGAGCAGTACTTC.